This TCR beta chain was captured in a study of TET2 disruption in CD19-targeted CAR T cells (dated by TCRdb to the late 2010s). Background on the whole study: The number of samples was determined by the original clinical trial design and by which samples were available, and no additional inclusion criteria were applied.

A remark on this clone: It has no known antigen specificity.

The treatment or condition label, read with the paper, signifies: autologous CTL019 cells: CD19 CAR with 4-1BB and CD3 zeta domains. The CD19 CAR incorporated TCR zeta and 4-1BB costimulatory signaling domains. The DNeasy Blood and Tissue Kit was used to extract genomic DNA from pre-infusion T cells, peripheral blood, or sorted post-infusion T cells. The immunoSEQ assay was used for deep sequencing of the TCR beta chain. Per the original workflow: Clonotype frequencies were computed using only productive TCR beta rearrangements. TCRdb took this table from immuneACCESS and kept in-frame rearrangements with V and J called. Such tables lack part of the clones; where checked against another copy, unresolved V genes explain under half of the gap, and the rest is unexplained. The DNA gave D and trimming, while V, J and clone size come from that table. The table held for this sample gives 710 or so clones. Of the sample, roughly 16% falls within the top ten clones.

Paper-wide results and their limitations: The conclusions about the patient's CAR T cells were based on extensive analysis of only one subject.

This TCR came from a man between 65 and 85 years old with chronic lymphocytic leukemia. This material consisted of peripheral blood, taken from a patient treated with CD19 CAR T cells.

CDR3 protein: CASSGVGGTSYEQYF. The CDR3 bases that were read are TGTGCCAGCAGTGGTGTGGGGGGAACTTCCTACGAG. The chain is encoded by TRBV28 joined to TRBJ2-7, and perhaps TRBD2 as D gene, on 6 matching bases. Read coverage stops 3 residues before the CDR3 terminus; the germline J gene supplies the remainder. From the cysteine through the phenylalanine, the CDR3 covers 15 amino acids. The CDR3 was read in part: 36 bases, with the frame set at base 1. V is shortened by 5 bases, J by 1 base, and the region joining them spans 15 bases. The germline V gene provides CDR1 MDHEN and CDR2 SYDVKM.